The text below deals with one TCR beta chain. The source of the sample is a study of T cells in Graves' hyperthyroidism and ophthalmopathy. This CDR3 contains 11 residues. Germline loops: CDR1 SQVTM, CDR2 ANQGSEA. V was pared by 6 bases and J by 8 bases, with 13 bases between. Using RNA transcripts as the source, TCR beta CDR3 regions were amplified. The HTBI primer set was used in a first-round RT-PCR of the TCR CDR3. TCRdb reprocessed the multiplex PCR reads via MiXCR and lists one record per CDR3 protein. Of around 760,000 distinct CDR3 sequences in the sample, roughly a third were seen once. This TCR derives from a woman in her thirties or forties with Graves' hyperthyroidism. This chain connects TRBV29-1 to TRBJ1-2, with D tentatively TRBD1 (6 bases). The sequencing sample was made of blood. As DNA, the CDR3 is TGCAGCGTCCGGCGGGGGCAGGGCTACACCTTC. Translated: CSVRRGQGYTF.